This T cell receptor beta chain was sequenced for a study of blood T cell repertoires in COVID-19. Libraries were prepared by immunoSEQ multiplex PCR; TCRdb keeps only in-frame clonotypes and omits some of them. The sample lists more than 300,000 clones; roughly 86% were seen once. Cohorts were based on clinical histories the participants reported. Trimming took off 6 bases at V and 5 bases at J, with 13 bases between the two ends. Germline V lookup: CDR1 SNHLY, CDR2 FYNNEI. The CDR3 runs 13 residues. This clonotype was sampled from a man between 40 and 49 years old in a cohort exposed to, infected with or recovered from COVID-19 (not recorded which). Sequencing was performed on PBMCs or T cells enriched from blood (not recorded which). The gene calls are TRBV2 and TRBJ1-2, with D maybe TRBD1 (6 bases). The CDR3 spells CASRRTVVYGYTF. The CDR3 bases are TGTGCCAGCAGAAGGACAGTAGTATATGGCTACACCTTC.